A selection of T cell receptor beta chains follows, all from one sample in a study of breast tumors, draining lymph nodes, adjacent tissues. TCRdb used MiXCR to reprocess the multiplex PCR reads, holding one entry per CDR3 protein. The sample has 200,000 to 300,000 distinct CDR3 sequences; around 31% are singletons. Sequencing input: axillary lymph node tissue. These receptors were obtained from a female donor with breast cancer. Some clones in this sample may be carry-over from other donors' samples. CDR3s include the opening cysteine and the closing phenylalanine or tryptophan. A D gene is named only where the DNA matches it firmly. Clone size, where shown, is once, few, many, or a class for clones that have expanded.

abundance,v_gene,len,j_gene,d_gene,CDR3aa,CDR3nt
-,TRBV3-1,13,TRBJ1-4,-,CASSQMMGGKLFF,TGTGCCAGCAGCCAGATGATGGGAGGAAAACTGTTTTTT
many,TRBV3-1,15,TRBJ1-6,-,CASSQGGTSHSPLHF,TGTGCCAGCAGCCAAGGAGGGACATCCCATTCACCCCTCCACTTT
many,TRBV24-1,13,TRBJ2-7,TRBD2,CATAGTSREGQYF,TGTGCCACTGCGGGGACTAGCCGGGAGGGGCAGTACTTC
-,TRBV27,15,TRBJ2-2,-,CASSLAGRNTGELFF,TGTGCCAGCAGTTTAGCAGGGAGAAACACCGGGGAGCTGTTTTTT
many,TRBV4-3,15,TRBJ2-7,TRBD2,CASSPKAGSSYEQYF,TGCGCCAGCAGCCCCAAAGCGGGGAGCTCCTACGAGCAGTACTTC
-,TRBV10-3,13,TRBJ2-2,TRBD2,CAIFGGNTGELFF,TGTGCCATCTTCGGGGGGAACACTGGGGAGCTGTTTTTT
-,TRBV28,15,TRBJ1-5,-,CASKMGAGSNQSQHF,TGTGCCAGCAAGATGGGGGCTGGTAGCAATCAGTCCCAGCATTTT
many,TRBV20-1,13,TRBJ1-2,-,CSASKRRGSGYTF,TGCAGTGCTAGTAAAAGGAGAGGGTCTGGCTACACCTTC
many,TRBV7-4,19,TRBJ2-7,-,CASSFRNCTGRGVVREQYF,TGTGCCAGCAGCTTTCGGAACTGTACAGGGCGCGGGGTCGTGAGAGAGCAGTACTTC
many,TRBV11-2,13,TRBJ2-5,-,CASSLESKETQYF,TGTGCCAGCAGCTTAGAGTCTAAAGAGACCCAGTACTTC
-,TRBV27,15,TRBJ2-7,-,CASSSSGTPTYEQYF,TGTGCCAGCAGTTCGTCCGGGACGCCTACCTACGAGCAGTACTTC
many,TRBV10-2,14,TRBJ2-7,-,CASKDGGPSYEQYF,TGCGCCAGCAAAGATGGCGGTCCCTCCTACGAGCAGTACTTC
many,TRBV7-2,16,TRBJ2-3,-,CASSLEASASTDTQYF,TGTGCCAGCAGCTTAGAGGCGTCAGCTAGCACAGATACGCAGTATTTT
-,TRBV9,17,TRBJ2-1,-,CASSGQGGGGSYTEQFF,TGTGCCAGCAGTGGACAGGGCGGGGGGGGCTCCTACACTGAGCAGTTCTTC
-,TRBV6-2/TRBV6-3,15,TRBJ2-7,TRBD1,CASTYGPGQGARRYF,TGTGCCAGCACTTATGGACCGGGACAGGGGGCGCGGAGGTACTTC
many,TRBV6-6,16,TRBJ2-7,TRBD1,CASSYFGTGLVLEQYF,TGTGCCAGCAGTTACTTCGGGACAGGTCTGGTATTGGAGCAGTACTTC
few,TRBV6-2/TRBV6-3,15,TRBJ1-2,-,CASSPSGVGSYGYTF,TGTGCCAGCAGTCCCTCTGGGGTTGGATCATATGGCTACACCTTC
-,TRBV4-2,20,TRBJ2-3,TRBD2,CASSQERVAGVGGSIDTQYF,TGTGCCAGCAGCCAAGAGAGGGTAGCGGGAGTAGGAGGGAGCATAGATACGCAGTATTTT